One sample yielded the 7 T cell receptor beta chains listed below, sequenced in a study of glioma-infiltrating T cells. Amplification of TCR alpha and beta CDR3 regions from RNA used iRepertoire nested multiplex PCR. TCRdb fed the multiplex PCR reads into MiXCR, producing one record per CDR3 protein. The profile shows about 130,000 distinct CDR3 sequences, roughly 24% of them singletons. Sequencing was done on a sample of glioma tissue, nonneoplastic brain tissue, or PBMCs (not recorded which). The receptors originated from a human donor with low-grade glioma or glioblastoma, undergoing nonglioma brain surgery, or in good health (not recorded which).

Ten or more counts support this clonotype. This chain joins TRBV24-1 and TRBJ2-3, with 11 nucleotides matching TRBD2. CDR3 length: 17 amino acids. CDR1 is KGHDR and CDR2 is SFDVKD in the germline V gene. V shed 0 bases, J shed 1 base, and the junction held 2 bases outside the gene matches. CDR3: CATSDLQLAGGTDTQYF. For the CDR3, the DNA is TGTGCCACCAGTGATTTGCAACTAGCGGGAGGCACAGATACGCAGTATTTT.

This clonotype came up many times. The chain uses TRBV5-4 and TRBJ2-3; 9 bases align to TRBD2. After removal of 2 bases from V and 7 bases from J, the junction contained 8 bases not matched to a gene. CDR1 is SGHNT and CDR2 is YYREEE in the germline V gene (reference sequence). The CDR3 extends over 15 amino acids. CDR3 residues: CASSFAGGPEYTQYF. CDR3 sequence (DNA): TGTGCCAGCAGCTTTGCGGGAGGGCCGGAATATACGCAGTATTTT.

The chain carries TRBV30 and TRBJ1-1; 9 nucleotides line up with TRBD1. CDR1 is GTSNPN, CDR2 SVGIG, per germline (reference sequence). The V and J ends lost 3 bases and 5 bases, in that order; junction bases with no gene match: 4. This CDR3 has 13 amino acids. The CDR3 DNA follows: TGTGCCTGGAGGAGAGGGACAGGGACTGAAGCTTTCTTT. Translating gives CAWRRGTGTEAFF.

This clonotype was counted between two and nine times. The V call is TRBV19, the J call TRBJ2-3, with D perhaps matching TRBD2 (5 bases). The V gene's germline CDR1 is LNHDA and CDR2 SQIVND (reference sequence). V lost 5 bases and J lost 3, with 21 bases in between. The CDR3 has 17 amino acids. The CDR3 DNA sequence: TGTGCCAGTAGTTCCGCGGGCCCTACCTTCCGGACAGATACGCAGTATTTT. Encoded protein: CASSSAGPTFRTDTQYF. Supplemented by reference TRBV19 and TRBJ2-3, the full variable domain reads DGGITQSPKYLFRKEGQNVTLSCEQNLNHDAMYWYRQDPGQGLRLIYYSQIVNDFQKGDIAEGYSVSREKKESFPLTVTSAQKNPTAFYLCASSSAGPTFRTDTQYFGPGTRLTVL.

The sample holds a few counts of this clonotype. The V call is TRBV7-2, the J call TRBJ2-7; tentative D call: TRBD1 (5 bases). V dropped 5 bases and J dropped 0 bases, with 11 bases sitting between them. CDR1 is SGHTA and CDR2 is FQGNSA in the germline V gene. The CDR3 totals 14 residues. CDR3 in amino acids: CASSPGFSSYEQYF. Written as DNA, the CDR3 is TGTGCCAGCAGCCCAGGGTTTAGCTCCTACGAGCAGTACTTC.

This clonotype was seen at least ten times. The chain is built from TRBV12-3 or TRBV12-4 and TRBJ2-1; D possibly corresponds to TRBD1 (5 bases). The CDR3 consists of 11 residues. V was clipped by 2 bases and J by 9 bases, with 5 bases between them. CDR3 region: CASSLRGEQFF. In nucleotides, the CDR3 is TGTGCCAGCAGTTTAAGGGGTGAGCAGTTCTTC.

V and J are TRBV12-3 or TRBV12-4 and TRBJ1-6; D is ambiguous. The CDR3 spans 15 residues. The V end was cut by 5 bases, the J end by 5 bases, with 13 bases between. The CDR3 protein is CASSLLLENNSPLHF. CDR3 bases: TGTGCCAGCAGTCTGCTTTTGGAAAATAATTCACCCCTCCACTTT.